These 29 T cell receptor beta chains were all obtained from the same sample, sequenced in a study of blood T cell repertoires in COVID-19 (dated by TCRdb to the early 2020s). The library was generated by the immunoSEQ multiplex PCR assay. TCRdb carries this immuneACCESS record with in-frame sequences only. Its versions omit some clonotypes, under half of them owing to an unresolved V gene in the studies checked, with the rest unexplained. This sample comprises over 200,000 clones, around 80% of them detected only once. Over 15% of the sample goes to the ten largest clones. Input material: peripheral blood. The receptors shown here come from a woman of 80 years or more with active or convalescent COVID-19.

The chain uses TRBV4-1 and TRBJ2-7, with 11 nucleotides matching TRBD2. The CDR3 runs 15 residues. V shed 4 bases and J 4 bases; nucleotides not matched to a gene: 6. CDR1 is MGHRA and CDR2 is YSYEKL in the germline V gene. CDR3 sequence: CASSRFSGGAYEQYF. Here the CDR3 DNA reads TGCGCCAGCAGCCGATTTAGCGGGGGGGCTTACGAGCAGTACTTC.

V is TRBV6-5 and J is TRBJ2-7, with 7 bases fitting TRBD1. Germline trimming cut 6 bases from V and 2 bases from J; bases unmatched to any gene: 4. CDR1 and CDR2 from the germline V gene are MNHEY and SVGAGI. The CDR3 is 13 amino acids. The CDR3 region has the DNA TGTGCCAGCAGCCGAGGACAGGCCTACGAGCAGTACTTC. Encoded protein: CASSRGQAYEQYF.

This clone has a handful of counts. The chain has TRBV19 and TRBJ1-5, with 7 nucleotides matching TRBD1. This CDR3 has 16 amino acids. Losses at the gene ends were 11 bases for V and 4 bases for J; bases not matched to a gene: 17. Per the germline V gene, CDR1 is LNHDA and CDR2 is SQIVND (reference sequence). This chain's CDR3 is CASKDRPLGSNQPQHF. CDR3 nucleotides: TGTGCCTCAAAGGACAGGCCCCTGGGGTCTAATCAGCCCCAGCATTTT.

The rearrangement joins TRBV5-1 to TRBJ2-7; no firm D call. The CDR3 has 14 residues. Trimming cost V 0 bases and J 0 bases, with 7 bases left between them. Germline V gives CDR1 SGHRS, CDR2 YFSETQ. CDR3 region: CASSLAGDSYEQYF. CDR3 DNA: TGCGCCAGCAGCTTGGCGGGTGACTCCTACGAGCAGTACTTC.

This clone was recorded once. The rearrangement joins TRBV19 to TRBJ2-4, with D possibly being TRBD2 (5 bases). The CDR3 covers 17 residues. The germline gives CDR1 LNHDA, CDR2 SQIVND (reference sequence). Between the trimmed V and J ends, which lost 2 bases and 0 bases, there was a span of 14 bases. CDR3 DNA: TGTGCCAGTAGTATACGACTCGGGGAATTAGCCAAAAACATTCAGTACTTC. Translation gives CASSIRLGELAKNIQYF.

The chain carries TRBV6-6 and TRBJ2-7, with 7 bases matching TRBD2. The V and J ends lost 5 bases and 3 bases, in that order; junction bases with no gene match: 7. The V gene's germline CDR1 is MNHNY and CDR2 SVGAGI (reference sequence). The CDR3 runs to 14 residues. CDR3 sequence: CASSRMGGLYEQYF. The CDR3 DNA follows: TGTGCCAGCAGTAGGATGGGAGGGCTCTACGAGCAGTACTTC.

The V and J genes are TRBV30 and TRBJ2-2, with 7 nucleotides matching TRBD2. Germline assignment: CDR1 GTSNPN and CDR2 SVGIG (reference sequence). After removal of 3 bases from V and 2 bases from J, the junction contained 3 bases not matched to a gene. The CDR3 has 14 residues. The CDR3 loop is CAWRPSGNTGELFF. CDR3 sequence (DNA): TGTGCCTGGAGGCCTAGCGGAAACACCGGGGAGCTGTTTTTT.

Only a few counts were recorded for this clone. The chain employs TRBV4-1 and TRBJ1-1; 8 bases match TRBD1. V dropped 0 bases and J dropped 5; count of bases not matched to a gene: 8. Looked up from germline, CDR1 is MGHRA and CDR2 is YSYEKL. This CDR3 spans 16 amino acids. Here the CDR3 reads CASSQDGGQAVTEAFF. The CDR3 bases are TGCGCCAGCAGCCAAGATGGGGGACAGGCCGTAACTGAAGCTTTCTTT.

The J gene is TRBJ2-3, the V gene TRBV7-9, with D maybe TRBD1 (6 bases). CDR1 SEHNR and CDR2 FQNEAQ come from the germline V gene (reference sequence). V was pared by 3 bases and J by 2 bases, with 12 bases between. CDR3 length: 15 amino acids. DNA for the CDR3: TGTGCCAGCAGCTTCCAGGGGCCTTCCACAGATACGCAGTATTTT. Translated, it gives CASSFQGPSTDTQYF.

The J gene is TRBJ1-1, the V gene TRBV12-3 or TRBV12-4; D not certain. V lost 4 bases and J 4 bases, leaving 7 bases between the germline ends. The CDR3 loop spans 12 amino acids. The CDR3 loop is CASSSVSTEAFF. In DNA form, the CDR3 reads TGTGCCAGCAGTTCGGTATCCACTGAAGCTTTCTTT.

The rearrangement links TRBV18 to TRBJ2-2, with 7 nucleotides matching TRBD1. The J segment lost 6 bases and the V segment lost 5 bases, leaving 3 bases of the junction unmatched. The CDR3 is made up of 13 amino acids. Germline V CDR1 and CDR2: KGHSH, LQKENI. CDR3 sequence: CASSAQGAGELFF. CDR3 bases: TGTGCCAGCTCAGCTCAGGGGGCCGGGGAGCTGTTTTTT.

The CDR3 nucleotides read TGTGCCAGCAGCCGGACAGGGAAGAGCAATCAGCCCCAGCATTTT. Amino acids: CASSRTGKSNQPQHF. The V call is TRBV4-2, the J call TRBJ1-5; 8 bases are a match to TRBD1. This CDR3 has 15 residues. Germline CDR1 and CDR2: LGHNA and YNFKEQ. With V trimmed by 4 bases and J by 1 base, 3 bases remained unmatched.

Note on this clone: A read error is likely, as this CDR3 ends without the conserved phenylalanine or tryptophan. The DNA is omitted, as the CDR3 cannot be located on it reliably, and the CDR3 follows TCRdb's listing. The rearrangement uses TRBV7-3 and TRBJ2-4; the table calls TRBD1, which could not be checked here. The CDR3 is 11 residues long, ends included. Germline assignment: CDR1 SGHTA and CDR2 FQGTGA. The chain's CDR3 is CASSLFTRGSI.

For the CDR3, the DNA is TGCGCCAGCAGTCATCACAGGGACCTGAACACTGAAGCTTTCTTT. Translated: CASSHHRDLNTEAFF. This rearrangement joins TRBV23-1 to TRBJ1-1, with D perhaps matching TRBD1 (6 bases). TRBV23-1 is annotated as an ORF whose role is uncertain. The CDR3 is 15 residues long. The V and J ends lost 3 bases and 0 bases respectively, with 11 bases between them.

The chain employs TRBV7-8 and TRBJ1-1; D is unresolved. Trimming pared 5 bases from V and 5 bases from J, leaving 12 bases between. CDR1 is SGHVS and CDR2 is FQNEAQ in the germline V gene. This CDR3 region has 13 residues. Here the CDR3 reads CASSPGLETEAFF. The CDR3 DNA follows: TGTGCCAGCAGCCCCGGACTGGAGACTGAAGCTTTCTTT.

CDR3 protein: CASSIAGASSYNEQFF. The DNA of the CDR3 is TGTGCCAGCAGTATCGCGGGCGCTAGCTCCTACAATGAGCAGTTCTTC. This rearrangement joins TRBV9 to TRBJ2-1; D is perhaps TRBD2 (5 bases). CDR1 and CDR2 (germline): SGDLS, YYNGEE. The CDR3 is made up of 16 amino acids. Between the trimmed V and J ends, which lost 5 bases and 0 bases, there was a span of 15 bases. The whole variable domain, filled in from reference TRBV9 and TRBJ2-1, reads DSGVTQTPKHLITATGQRVTLRCSPRSGDLSVYWYQQSLDQGLQFLIQYYNGEERAKGNILERFSAQQFPDLHSELNLSSLELGDSALYFCASSIAGASSYNEQFFGPGTRLTVL.

CDR3 loop: CASTWLTGESPLHF. CDR3 sequence (DNA): TGTGCCAGCACCTGGTTGACAGGGGAATCACCCCTCCACTTT. The rearrangement uses TRBV2 and TRBJ1-6; 8 nucleotides match TRBD1. Germline V gene lookup returns CDR1 SNHLY and CDR2 FYNNEI. Germline trimming cut 7 bases from V and 10 bases from J; bases unmatched to any gene: 9. The CDR3 has 14 amino acids.

This chain connects TRBV19 to TRBJ1-4; 9 bases match TRBD1. In germline, CDR1 is LNHDA, CDR2 SQIVND (reference sequence). J lost 8 bases, V lost 7 bases, and 8 bases had no gene match. The CDR3 runs 14 residues. The CDR3 protein is CASTEQGAGEKLFF. The CDR3, as DNA: TGTGCCAGTACAGAACAGGGGGCTGGGGAAAAACTGTTTTTT.

The chain links TRBV10-3 to TRBJ2-5; 7 bases align to TRBD2. Per germline, CDR1 ENHRY and CDR2 SYGVKD. The CDR3 spans 15 residues. V lost 9 bases and J lost 4; bases outside the gene matches: 14. The CDR3 bases are TGTGCCATTAGATCGGGGCGGGAGTCGAGAGAGACCCAGTACTTC. Translated, it gives CAIRSGRESRETQYF.

The chain recombines TRBV9 with TRBJ2-3; 10 bases are a match to TRBD1. The germline V gene encodes CDR1 SGDLS and CDR2 YYNGEE. V dropped 3 bases and J dropped 7; count of bases not matched to a gene: 11. The CDR3 length is 16 residues. The CDR3 DNA is TGTGCCAGCAGCGCCTCGACAGGGGGCGCATCTTATACGCAGTATTTT. Translating it yields CASSASTGGASYTQYF.

The V and J genes are TRBV28 and TRBJ2-2, with TRBD2 matching 13 bases. Looked up from germline, CDR1 is MDHEN and CDR2 is SYDVKM. V shed 6 bases, J shed 4 bases, and the junction held 14 bases outside the gene matches. This CDR3 comprises 19 residues. The DNA for the CDR3 is TGTGCCAGCAGCTCAGGACTAGCGGGGGCGGCTGGAAGCACCGGGGAGCTGTTTTTT. Protein product: CASSSGLAGAAGSTGELFF.

The rearrangement uses TRBV28 and TRBJ1-1; D gene uncertain. In germline, CDR1 is MDHEN, CDR2 SYDVKM. With 7 bases removed from V and 2 bases from J, the gap between germline ends came to 14 bases. The CDR3 length is 14 residues. CDR3 residues: CASISGRHNTEAFF. CDR3 nucleotides: TGTGCCAGCATTAGTGGGAGACACAACACTGAAGCTTTCTTT.

This clone was detected only a few times. This chain connects TRBV7-3 to TRBJ2-1; the match to TRBD2 covers 8 bases. CDR3 length: 16 residues. The germline V gene encodes CDR1 SGHTA and CDR2 FQGTGA. V lost 5 bases and J lost 1; bases outside the gene matches: 7. The CDR3 DNA is TGTGCCAGCAGCCTACGAGCGGGGGCTTCCTACAATGAGCAGTTCTTC. Its translation: CASSLRAGASYNEQFF.

The DNA of the CDR3 is TGTGCCAGCACCAACGCAAGAGATGGCTACACCTTC. Protein product: CASTNARDGYTF. The V call is TRBV6-5, the J call TRBJ1-2; D not certain. This CDR3 contains 12 residues. The germline V gene encodes CDR1 MNHEY and CDR2 SVGAGI. The ends were cut back, 7 bases at V and 6 bases at J, with 12 bases in the middle.

The count of this clone is one. This chain uses TRBV11-3 with TRBJ2-5; D is uncertain. V lost 5 bases to trimming and J lost 3 bases, with 13 bases between them. The germline V gene encodes CDR1 SGHNT and CDR2 YENEEA. This CDR3 spans 14 amino acids. The CDR3 DNA is TGTGCCAGCAGCCCGTCCTTTGGAGAAGAGACCCAGTACTTC. It translates to CASSPSFGEETQYF.

V and J are TRBV10-3 and TRBJ1-4; 10 nucleotides match TRBD1. The CDR3 spans 16 residues. CDR1 is ENHRY and CDR2 is SYGVKD in the germline V gene. V shed 4 bases and J 7 bases; nucleotides not matched to a gene: 9. The CDR3 sequence: CAISGRQGALGEKLFF. The CDR3 DNA is TGTGCCATCAGTGGAAGACAGGGGGCGCTTGGTGAAAAACTGTTTTTT.

This chain uses TRBV13 with TRBJ2-3; TRBD2 agrees at 9 bases. V shed 4 bases and J 4 bases; nucleotides not matched to a gene: 6. Germline CDR1 and CDR2: PRHDT and FYEKMQ (reference sequence). The CDR3 has 15 amino acids. In nucleotides, the CDR3 is TGTGCCAGCAGCTGGGCTAGCGGGGACCCAGATACGCAGTATTTT. Its protein is CASSWASGDPDTQYF.

This chain connects TRBV5-4 to TRBJ2-1; 8 positions match TRBD2. CDR1 SGHNT and CDR2 YYREEE come from the germline V gene (reference sequence). This CDR3 comprises 14 residues. The V gene end was trimmed by 1 base and the J gene end by 7 bases; junction bases not matched to a gene: 4. The CDR3 here is CASSLRASGNEQFF. CDR3 DNA: TGTGCCAGCAGCTTGAGGGCTAGCGGGAATGAGCAGTTCTTC. The full variable domain, completed using reference TRBV5-4 and TRBJ2-1, is ETGVTQSPTHLIKTRGQQVTLRCSSQSGHNTVSWYQQALGQGPQFIFQYYREEENGRGNFPPRFSGLQFPNYSSELNVNALELDDSALYLCASSLRASGNEQFFGPGTRLTVL.

The J gene is TRBJ1-1, the V gene TRBV4-3; D not certain. Deletions cut 4 bases from V and 1 base from J, with 7 bases between. The germline gives CDR1 LGHNA, CDR2 YSLEER. The CDR3 consists of 13 residues. The CDR3 here is CASSLQENTEAFF. The CDR3, as DNA: TGCGCCAGCAGCCTCCAGGAGAACACTGAAGCTTTCTTT.